Presented here are 5 T cell receptor beta chains from one specimen sequenced in a study of CD8+ T cells in alopecia areata. Sorting separated CD25+CD127- cells from the CD4+ cells of about five patients. The authors extracted RNA and reverse transcribed it into cDNA as the sequencing template. The assay was immunoSEQ multiplex PCR, and TCRdb's table has in-frame clones only and misses some. The top ten hold around 1.7% of the sample, which has about 37,000 clones, around half seen once. Source material: CD4+ Tregs sorted from blood. The source of these receptors is a human donor with alopecia areata.

This rearrangement joins TRBV7-2 to TRBJ2-7; 9 positions agree with TRBD2. Germline lookup yields CDR1 SGHTA and CDR2 FQGNSA. The CDR3 runs to 14 residues. V was pared by 3 bases and J by 3 bases, with 3 bases of the junction left unmatched. The CDR3 DNA reads TGTGCCAGCAGCTTTCCTAGCGGGATCTACGAGCAGTACTTC. Translating gives CASSFPSGIYEQYF.

This chain links TRBV29-1 with TRBJ1-3; D remains unclear. Trimming stripped 7 bases from V and 0 bases from J, with 10 bases between. The CDR3 length is 13 residues. The germline gives CDR1 SQVTM, CDR2 ANQGSEA. The CDR3 bases are TGCAGCGCTAGACAACCCTCTGGAAACACCATATATTTT. This gives the protein CSARQPSGNTIYF.

This clone was recorded a few times. This chain uses TRBV5-6 with TRBJ2-7; D not resolved. The CDR3 loop spans 11 amino acids. V was clipped by 4 bases and J by 6 bases, with 8 bases between them. Germline loops: CDR1 SGHDT, CDR2 YYEEEE. The CDR3 sequence: CASSLNFEQYF. DNA of the CDR3: TGTGCCAGCAGCCTTAACTTCGAGCAGTACTTC. The complete variable domain, with remaining parts taken from reference TRBV5-6 and TRBJ2-7, reads DAGVTQSPTHLIKTRGQQVTLRCSPKSGHDTVSWYQQALGQGPQFIFQYYEEEERQRGNFPDRFSGHQFPNYSSELNVNALLLGDSALYLCASSLNFEQYFGPGTRLTVT.

This clone appeared a few times. The chain uses TRBV2 and TRBJ2-2, with a possible D match to TRBD2 (5 bases). Trimming removed 6 bases from V and 5 bases from J, with 10 bases in between. This CDR3 contains 13 residues. Germline CDR1 SNHLY, CDR2 FYNNEI. CDR3 in DNA: TGTGCCAGCAGGCCTACGGGGACCGGGGAGCTGTTTTTT. Translating gives CASRPTGTGELFF.

J is TRBJ2-7 and V is TRBV7-8; 8 positions agree with TRBD2. V lost 5 bases, J lost 3 bases, and 9 bases stayed unmatched. The germline V gene encodes CDR1 SGHVS and CDR2 FQNEAQ. The CDR3 is 15 amino acids. In nucleotides, the CDR3 is TGTGCCAGCAGCCGCGGCGGGAGGAACCTCTACGAGCAGTACTTC. It translates to CASSRGGRNLYEQYF.